Listed below are T cell receptor beta chains from one sample, sequenced in a study of CD8+ T cells in alopecia areata. Sequenced by immunoSEQ multiplex PCR; TCRdb stores in-frame clones only, minus some. This table has fewer than 150,000 clones, approximately 51% appearing once. The specimen was CD4+ T cells sorted from blood, collected at week 24, from a patient treated with tofacitinib. The source of these receptors is a human donor with alopecia areata. CDR3s include the opening cysteine and the closing phenylalanine or tryptophan. The D gene is left open where the match is weak. The size field is filled for only some rows; it gives once, few, many or a size class.

TRBV2	TRBD1	TRBJ2-7	.	CASGTVYEQYF	TGTGCCAGCGGGACAGTATACGAGCAGTACTTC
TRBV2	.	TRBJ2-5	.	CASTKEGGTSETQYF	TGTGCCAGCACCAAAGAGGGGGGGACATCAGAGACCCAGTACTTC
TRBV29-1	TRBD1	TRBJ1-5	.	CSVRTGTSNQPQHF	TGCAGCGTGCGGACAGGCACTAGCAATCAGCCCCAGCATTTT
TRBV29-1	.	TRBJ2-2	.	CSVRDPNTGELFF	TGCAGCGTCCGGGACCCAAACACCGGGGAGCTGTTTTTT
TRBV6-6	TRBD2	TRBJ2-5	few	CASRWGGIETQYF	TGTGCCAGCAGATGGGGGGGAATAGAGACCCAGTACTTC
TRBV7-2	.	TRBJ2-7	.	CASSLAPSTPTEQYF	TGTGCCAGCAGCTTGGCCCCAAGTACCCCTACCGAGCAGTACTTC
TRBV7-2	.	TRBJ2-4	.	CASSLAAGAGKNIQYF	TGTGCCAGCAGCTTAGCGGCAGGGGCGGGCAAAAACATTCAGTACTTC
TRBV4-1	TRBD1	TRBJ1-2	.	CASSQEQGAPYGYTF	TGCGCCAGCAGCCAAGAACAGGGGGCCCCCTATGGCTACACCTTC
TRBV25-1	.	TRBJ2-3	.	CASRESGRADTQYF	TGTGCCAGCAGAGAGAGCGGCAGGGCAGATACGCAGTATTTT
TRBV30	.	TRBJ1-3	.	CAWSGNSGNTIYF	TGTGCCTGGAGTGGGAACTCTGGAAACACCATATATTTT
TRBV30	.	TRBJ2-1	.	CAWKWVGNNEQFF	TGTGCCTGGAAATGGGTTGGGAACAATGAGCAGTTCTTC
TRBV29-1	.	TRBJ1-5	.	CSAKGPEGNQPQHF	TGCAGCGCAAAGGGCCCCGAGGGGAATCAGCCCCAGCATTTT
TRBV5-1	.	TRBJ2-3	.	CASSSMGSDTQYF	TGCGCCAGCAGTTCCATGGGCTCAGATACGCAGTATTTT
TRBV4-2	TRBD2	TRBJ2-3	once	CASSQTSGGTDTQYF	TGTGCCAGCAGCCAAACTAGCGGGGGTACAGATACGCAGTATTTT
TRBV30	.	TRBJ2-1	few	CAWSEGGLRFF	TGTGCCTGGAGCGAGGGGGGGTTAAGGTTCTTC
TRBV6-5	.	TRBJ1-4	.	CASSYRGLKQEKLFF	TGTGCCAGCAGTTACCGGGGACTAAAGCAAGAAAAACTGTTTTTT
TRBV15	.	TRBJ1-4	.	CATSRENEKLFF	TGTGCCACCAGCAGGGAGAATGAAAAACTGTTTTTT
TRBV13	.	TRBJ2-5	few	CASSYWQRETQYF	TGTGCCAGCAGCTACTGGCAGAGAGAGACCCAGTACTTC
TRBV4-3	TRBD2	TRBJ2-7	.	CASSQTERGAYEQYF	TGCGCCAGCAGCCAAACGGAGCGGGGGGCCTACGAGCAGTACTTC
TRBV27	.	TRBJ1-6	.	CASSPDGSRSSPLHF	TGTGCCAGCAGCCCGGACGGAAGCCGGAGTTCACCCCTCCACTTT
TRBV18	.	TRBJ1-1	.	CASSAGGIGTEAFF	TGTGCCAGCTCAGCGGGTGGTATAGGCACTGAAGCTTTCTTT
TRBV7-8	.	TRBJ2-7	.	CASSLGRLIYEQYF	TGTGCCAGCAGCTTGGGCAGACTAATTTACGAGCAGTACTTC
TRBV29-1	.	TRBJ2-7	.	CSLSPDQNSYEQYF	TGCAGCTTGTCGCCGGACCAAAATTCCTACGAGCAGTACTTC
TRBV4-1	.	TRBJ1-1	once	CASSHLGSGSMNTEAFF	TGCGCCAGCAGCCATCTCGGAAGTGGCAGCATGAACACTGAAGCTTTCTTT
TRBV6-6	TRBD1	TRBJ1-3	few	CASSWTGPSGNTIYF	TGTGCCAGCAGTTGGACAGGCCCCTCTGGAAACACCATATATTTT
TRBV9	.	TRBJ2-7	.	CASSVAGNPYEQYF	TGTGCCAGCAGCGTGGCAGGGAATCCCTACGAGCAGTACTTC
TRBV27	TRBD1	TRBJ1-5	few	CASSPDREGQPQHF	TGTGCCAGCAGTCCTGACAGGGAAGGACAGCCCCAGCATTTT
TRBV4-1	.	TRBJ1-2	.	CASSQEALYGYTF	TGCGCCAGCAGCCAAGAGGCCCTTTATGGCTACACCTTC
TRBV2	.	TRBJ2-1	.	CASSSGALRYNEQFF	TGTGCCAGCAGCTCAGGGGCGTTAAGGTACAATGAGCAGTTCTTC
TRBV25-1	.	TRBJ1-1	.	CASSEGFRGTEAFF	TGTGCCAGCAGTGAAGGCTTCAGGGGCACTGAAGCTTTCTTT
TRBV25-1	.	TRBJ2-4	.	CASSEGTGVRNIQYF	TGTGCCAGCAGTGAAGGAACCGGAGTCAGAAACATTCAGTACTTC
TRBV28	.	TRBJ2-3	few	CASSPPEGDGNTDTQYF	TGTGCCAGCAGTCCCCCCGAAGGGGATGGGAACACAGATACGCAGTATTTT
TRBV27	.	TRBJ1-2	.	CASSLSSGTSHPGYTF	TGTGCCAGCAGTTTATCGAGTGGAACCTCTCATCCAGGCTACACCTTC